This T cell receptor beta chain was captured by sequencing in a study of cytomegalovirus exposure and HLA in healthy donors. Regarding the study as a whole: Sequencing likely generated an artifact that appeared as a cluster of highly shared sequence variants. The study recorded 150 to 200 TCR beta chains that were cytomegalovirus-associated.

Germline assignment: CDR1 MDHEN and CDR2 SYDVKM. V lost 8 bases, J lost 5 bases, and 10 bases stayed unmatched. The CDR3 consists of 16 residues. On this clone: Its antigen is not known.

The study ran its PCR with 60 Vbeta and 13 Jbeta primers. Data came from immunoSEQ multiplex PCR; TCRdb stores just in-frame clones and leaves some out. This table lists some 130,000 clones. The source is a woman aged 40-49 years in good health and CMV-seropositive. Source material: PBMCs. The J gene is TRBJ2-1, the V gene TRBV28; TRBD2 aligns across 12 bases. The CDR3 DNA reads as TGTGCCAGCCCCCCTAGCGGGAGGGCTCAACACAATGAGCAGTTCTTC. It yields the protein CASPPSGRAQHNEQFF.